The rows below give T cell receptor beta chains drawn from one sample of a study of chemoradiotherapy in HPV16-positive cancers. Sequencing used immunoSEQ multiplex PCR; TCRdb keeps in-frame clones, though not all of them. In the table there are 7,500 to 9,500 clones, 65% to 80% of which are singletons. This material was obtained from a patient who underwent chemoradiotherapy. The receptors shown here come from a human donor with HPV-associated anogenital cancer. CDR3s include the opening cysteine and the closing phenylalanine or tryptophan. A D gene is named only where the DNA matches it firmly. A row's size may be missing; if present it is once, few, many or a size class.

V gene: TRBV5-1
clone size: few
J gene: TRBJ2-5
D gene: -
CDR3 protein: CASSGGQETQYF
CDR3 DNA: TGCGCCAGCTCTGGCGGCCAAGAGACCCAGTACTTC

V gene: TRBV19
clone size: -
J gene: TRBJ2-7
D gene: TRBD1
CDR3 protein: CASSNPGQGNEQYF
CDR3 DNA: TGTGCCAGTAGTAATCCGGGACAGGGGAACGAGCAGTACTTC

V gene: TRBV27
clone size: -
J gene: TRBJ2-7
D gene: TRBD1
CDR3 protein: CASSKGQTYEQYF
CDR3 DNA: TGTGCCAGCAGTAAGGGACAGACCTACGAGCAGTACTTC

V gene: TRBV29-1
clone size: -
J gene: TRBJ2-7
D gene: -
CDR3 protein: CSVSDRGTYEQYF
CDR3 DNA: TGCAGCGTTTCTGACAGAGGTACCTACGAGCAGTACTTC

V gene: TRBV11-2
clone size: few
J gene: TRBJ1-1
D gene: -
CDR3 protein: CASSQAGNSKGLAF
CDR3 DNA: TGTGCCAGCAGCCAGGCAGGGAACTCGAAGGGCCTAGCCTTT

V gene: TRBV5-1
clone size: -
J gene: TRBJ2-7
D gene: -
CDR3 protein: CASSLGGPYEQYF
CDR3 DNA: TGCGCCAGCAGCTTGGGGGGACCGTACGAGCAGTACTTC

V gene: TRBV15
clone size: -
J gene: TRBJ2-2
D gene: TRBD1
CDR3 protein: CATSGYRGDTGELFF
CDR3 DNA: TGTGCCACAAGCGGATACAGGGGAGATACCGGGGAGCTGTTTTTT

V gene: TRBV4-3
clone size: -
J gene: TRBJ1-3
D gene: -
CDR3 protein: CASSQVGDTGNTIYF
CDR3 DNA: TGCGCCAGCAGCCAAGTGGGGGATACTGGAAACACCATATATTTT

V gene: TRBV7-9
clone size: -
J gene: TRBJ2-1
D gene: TRBD1
CDR3 protein: CASMVTGVEYEQFF
CDR3 DNA: TGTGCCAGCATGGTGACAGGGGTAGAGTATGAGCAGTTCTTC

V gene: TRBV9
clone size: -
J gene: TRBJ1-1
D gene: -
CDR3 protein: CASSVGYGNTEAFF
CDR3 DNA: TGTGCCAGCAGCGTAGGGTACGGGAACACTGAAGCTTTCTTT

V gene: TRBV6-1
clone size: -
J gene: TRBJ1-5
D gene: -
CDR3 protein: CASSGQLNQPQHF
CDR3 DNA: TGTGCCAGCAGTGGCCAACTCAATCAGCCCCAGCATTTT

V gene: TRBV5-1
clone size: -
J gene: TRBJ1-2
D gene: TRBD1
CDR3 protein: CASSLAGGQGYTF
CDR3 DNA: TGCGCCAGCAGCTTGGCCGGGGGACAGGGCTACACCTTC

V gene: TRBV5-4
clone size: -
J gene: TRBJ2-3
D gene: TRBD1
CDR3 protein: CASSYGQGADTQYF
CDR3 DNA: TGTGCCAGCAGCTACGGACAGGGGGCAGATACGCAGTATTTT

V gene: TRBV11-3
clone size: -
J gene: TRBJ2-3
D gene: TRBD2
CDR3 protein: CASSPGLASTDTQYF
CDR3 DNA: TGTGCCAGCAGCCCCGGACTAGCGAGCACAGATACGCAGTATTTT

V gene: TRBV19
clone size: -
J gene: TRBJ2-1
D gene: TRBD2
CDR3 protein: CASSRAGGLGEQFF
CDR3 DNA: TGTGCCAGTAGTAGAGCGGGGGGGCTGGGTGAGCAGTTCTTC

V gene: TRBV12-5
clone size: -
J gene: TRBJ2-3
D gene: TRBD2
CDR3 protein: CASGLSLKTSGGTDTQYF
CDR3 DNA: TGTGCTAGTGGTTTGTCCCTAAAGACTAGCGGGGGCACAGATACGCAGTATTTT

V gene: TRBV27
clone size: -
J gene: TRBJ2-7
D gene: -
CDR3 protein: CASGNLDRRGIYEQYF
CDR3 DNA: TGTGCCAGCGGGAATCTCGACAGGCGCGGCATCTACGAGCAGTACTTC

V gene: TRBV27
clone size: -
J gene: TRBJ1-1
D gene: TRBD1
CDR3 protein: CASRLSQGAITEAFF
CDR3 DNA: TGTGCCAGCAGGTTATCACAGGGGGCGATTACTGAAGCTTTCTTT

V gene: TRBV19
clone size: -
J gene: TRBJ2-1
D gene: TRBD2
CDR3 protein: CASSSRGAGGLNEQFF
CDR3 DNA: TGTGCCAGTAGTTCCCGAGGGGCGGGGGGTCTGAATGAGCAGTTCTTC

V gene: TRBV28
clone size: few
J gene: TRBJ2-7
D gene: -
CDR3 protein: CASSLGDEQYF
CDR3 DNA: TGTGCCAGCAGTTTAGGGGACGAGCAGTACTTC

V gene: TRBV6-5
clone size: -
J gene: TRBJ1-2
D gene: -
CDR3 protein: CASSYSIADGYTF
CDR3 DNA: TGTGCCAGCAGTTACTCGATAGCAGATGGCTACACCTTC

V gene: TRBV4-2
clone size: -
J gene: TRBJ2-1
D gene: -
CDR3 protein: CASSQDYGTRHNEQFF
CDR3 DNA: TGTGCCAGCAGCCAAGACTACGGGACTCGACATAATGAGCAGTTCTTC

V gene: TRBV6-6
clone size: few
J gene: TRBJ2-7
D gene: TRBD1
CDR3 protein: CASSRDRAYEQYF
CDR3 DNA: TGTGCCAGCAGCCGGGACAGAGCCTACGAGCAGTACTTC

V gene: TRBV18
clone size: -
J gene: TRBJ2-5
D gene: TRBD2
CDR3 protein: CASSQVAGGQETQYF
CDR3 DNA: TGTGCCAGCTCACAGGTAGCGGGGGGTCAAGAGACCCAGTACTTC

V gene: TRBV7-9
clone size: -
J gene: TRBJ1-2
D gene: -
CDR3 protein: CASSSLDRLEYGYTF
CDR3 DNA: TGTGCCAGCAGTTCCCTCGACAGACTGGAGTATGGCTACACCTTC

V gene: TRBV7-2
clone size: few
J gene: TRBJ2-7
D gene: TRBD1
CDR3 protein: CASSLDRASYEQYF
CDR3 DNA: TGTGCCAGCTCGCTAGACAGGGCCTCCTACGAGCAGTACTTC

V gene: TRBV28
clone size: -
J gene: TRBJ1-2
D gene: -
CDR3 protein: CASSWAGREAGYTF
CDR3 DNA: TGTGCCAGCAGCTGGGCGGGTCGGGAAGCTGGCTACACCTTC

V gene: TRBV28
clone size: -
J gene: TRBJ1-1
D gene: -
CDR3 protein: CASSLGHRGTEAFF
CDR3 DNA: TGTGCCAGCAGTTTAGGCCATAGAGGGACTGAAGCTTTCTTT